The 14 T cell receptor beta chains below were found in one sample sequenced in a study of T-cell reconstitution after alpha-beta-depleted transplantation in children. TCRbeta library preparation incorporated unique molecular identifiers. A single record per CDR3 protein comes from TCRdb applying MiXCR to the PCR reads. The profile shows 95,000 to 150,000 distinct CDR3 sequences, under 30% of them singletons. This sample comprised PBMCs, mostly from graft donor cells, obtained 180 days after TCRalphabeta/CD19-depleted stem cell transplant. The receptors come from a male patient aged 2 to 9 who had a stem cell transplant for chronic granulomatous disease, so the T cells may come from the graft donor.

J is TRBJ2-1 and V is TRBV7-9; 11 nucleotides agree with TRBD2. The length of the CDR3 is 15 residues. CDR1 is SEHNR, CDR2 FQNEAQ, per germline (reference sequence). Trimming removed 2 bases from V and 9 bases from J; junction bases left unmatched: 6. The CDR3 loop is CASSLMGLAGGEQFF. The CDR3 DNA follows: TGTGCCAGCAGCTTAATGGGGCTAGCGGGAGGTGAGCAGTTCTTC. The entire variable domain, with the rest obtained from reference TRBV7-9 and TRBJ2-1, is as follows: DTGVSQNPRHKITKRGQNVTFRCDPISEHNRLYWYRQTLGQGPEFLTYFQNEAQLEKSRLLSDRFSAERPKGSFSTLEIQRTEQGDSAMYLCASSLMGLAGGEQFFGPGTRLTVL.

In its sample, this clonotype was seen many times. This chain joins TRBV20-1 and TRBJ1-1; D is possibly TRBD1 (5 bases). Trimming removed 3 bases at V and 1 base at J, with 6 bases between. Germline V gives CDR1 DFQATT, CDR2 SNEGSKA (reference sequence). The CDR3 covers 12 residues. The CDR3 reads CSARGPNTEAFF. As DNA, the CDR3 is TGCAGTGCTAGGGGGCCGAACACTGAAGCTTTCTTT.

The V gene is TRBV20-1, the J gene TRBJ1-1; 9 bases agree with TRBD1. Germline V lookup: CDR1 DFQATT, CDR2 SNEGSKA (reference sequence). There are 15 residues in the CDR3. V lost 6 bases and J lost 3; bases outside the gene matches: 11. CDR3 protein: CSAPLVGQGYTEAFF. The CDR3 DNA follows: TGCAGTGCCCCCCTTGTGGGACAGGGCTACACTGAAGCTTTCTTT.

The chain uses TRBV7-2 and TRBJ2-1; no firm D call. Germline CDR1 SGHTA, CDR2 FQGNSA. The CDR3 sequence is 13 residues long. With 3 bases removed from V and 9 bases from J, the gap between germline ends came to 12 bases. The DNA of the CDR3 is TGTGCCAGCAGCTTCACTGCGGCCGGTGAGCAGTTCTTC. It is translated as CASSFTAAGEQFF.

This clonotype appeared a few times. The genes are TRBV12-3 or TRBV12-4 and TRBJ2-7, with a tentative D call TRBD1 (6 bases). The germline V and J ends were trimmed by 5 bases and 2 bases, with 13 bases remaining between them. The CDR3 spans 14 residues. CDR3 sequence: CASSPGTLAYEQYF. The DNA of the CDR3 is TGTGCCAGCAGTCCCGGGACACTTGCCTACGAGCAGTACTTC.

This clonotype was found a few times. V and J are TRBV12-3 or TRBV12-4 and TRBJ2-3; TRBD2 is a possible D gene (6 bases). V shed 8 bases and J shed 5 bases, with 14 bases lying between them. The CDR3 has 13 amino acids. The CDR3 bases are TGTGCCAGCTGGCGGGGCGCAAGAGATACGCAGTATTTT. It specifies CASWRGARDTQYF.

The sample holds many counts of this clonotype. This chain joins TRBV3-1 and TRBJ2-7; TRBD1 aligns across 8 bases. The V gene end was trimmed by 4 bases and the J gene end by 3 bases; junction bases not matched to a gene: 8. The CDR3 spans 15 residues. From germline, CDR1 is LGHDT and CDR2 YNNKEL (reference sequence). CDR3 amino acids: CASSPGTGFRYEQYF. CDR3 DNA sequence: TGTGCCAGCAGCCCAGGGACAGGCTTTCGCTACGAGCAGTACTTC.

This clonotype has ten or more counts. This chain connects TRBV12-3 or TRBV12-4 to TRBJ2-7, with D perhaps matching TRBD1 (6 bases). Trimming shortened V by 5 bases and J by 3 bases, and 14 bases separated the two germline ends. The CDR3 loop spans 14 amino acids. CDR3: CASSPRGQHYEQYF. CDR3 DNA sequence: TGTGCCAGCAGTCCCCGAGGACAGCACTACGAGCAGTACTTC.

This chain connects TRBV10-3 to TRBJ2-7; TRBD1 matches at 10 bases. The germline CDR1 and CDR2 sequences are ENHRY and SYGVKD. Germline trimming cut 4 bases from V and 1 base from J; bases unmatched to any gene: 1. This CDR3 has 14 amino acids. Written as DNA, the CDR3 is TGTGCCATCAGTGGGACAGGGGGGTCCTACGAGCAGTACTTC. Translation gives CAISGTGGSYEQYF.

The gene calls are TRBV28 and TRBJ2-1; D is perhaps TRBD1 or TRBD2 (5 bases each). Germline V gives CDR1 MDHEN, CDR2 SYDVKM. V gave up 6 bases and J gave up 7 bases, with 19 bases separating them. CDR3 length: 15 residues. CDR3 sequence: CASRPAGPEGNEQFF. CDR3 sequence (DNA): TGTGCCAGCAGGCCCGCCGGACCTGAGGGGAATGAGCAGTTCTTC.

The chain carries TRBV12-3 or TRBV12-4 and TRBJ2-3, with no clear D. This CDR3 comprises 15 residues. V lost 6 bases, J lost 2 bases, and 15 bases lay in between. The CDR3 sequence is CASRPDYAHTDTQYF. CDR3 coding DNA: TGTGCCAGCAGGCCTGATTACGCACACACAGATACGCAGTATTTT.

This clonotype was detected only a few times. The chain is built from TRBV20-1 and TRBJ2-7, with TRBD1 identical over 8 bases. This CDR3 comprises 14 residues. Trimming removed 3 bases from V and 4 bases from J; junction bases left unmatched: 8. CDR1 is DFQATT, CDR2 SNEGSKA, per germline (reference sequence). This chain's CDR3 is CSARKDWTGYEQYF. The CDR3 nucleotides read TGCAGTGCTAGGAAGGACTGGACAGGGTACGAGCAGTACTTC.

This clonotype was seen at least ten times. The chain employs TRBV15 and TRBJ2-3; D is undetermined. The CDR3 contains 15 residues. Per the germline V gene, CDR1 is LNHNV and CDR2 is YYDKDF (reference sequence). Deletions cut 0 bases from V and 0 bases from J, with 7 bases between. In DNA, the CDR3 is TGTGCCACCAGCAGAGAGCACACAAGCACAGATACGCAGTATTTT. Residues: CATSREHTSTDTQYF.

The table lists this clonotype with many counts. This chain's CDR3 is CASSHTSGRTGELFF. The CDR3 nucleotides are TGCGCCAGCAGTCATACTAGCGGGAGAACCGGGGAGCTGTTTTTT. The chain couples TRBV5-1 to TRBJ2-2; 11 nucleotides agree with TRBD2. CDR3 length: 15 residues. Unmatched junction bases numbered 5, after V lost 5 bases and J lost 5 bases. Germline loops: CDR1 SGHRS, CDR2 YFSETQ. The full variable domain, completed using reference TRBV5-1 and TRBJ2-2, is KAGVTQTPRYLIKTRGQQVTLSCSPISGHRSVSWYQQTPGQGLQFLFEYFSETQRNKGNFPGRFSGRQFSNSRSEMNVSTLELGDSALYLCASSHTSGRTGELFFGEGSRLTVL.